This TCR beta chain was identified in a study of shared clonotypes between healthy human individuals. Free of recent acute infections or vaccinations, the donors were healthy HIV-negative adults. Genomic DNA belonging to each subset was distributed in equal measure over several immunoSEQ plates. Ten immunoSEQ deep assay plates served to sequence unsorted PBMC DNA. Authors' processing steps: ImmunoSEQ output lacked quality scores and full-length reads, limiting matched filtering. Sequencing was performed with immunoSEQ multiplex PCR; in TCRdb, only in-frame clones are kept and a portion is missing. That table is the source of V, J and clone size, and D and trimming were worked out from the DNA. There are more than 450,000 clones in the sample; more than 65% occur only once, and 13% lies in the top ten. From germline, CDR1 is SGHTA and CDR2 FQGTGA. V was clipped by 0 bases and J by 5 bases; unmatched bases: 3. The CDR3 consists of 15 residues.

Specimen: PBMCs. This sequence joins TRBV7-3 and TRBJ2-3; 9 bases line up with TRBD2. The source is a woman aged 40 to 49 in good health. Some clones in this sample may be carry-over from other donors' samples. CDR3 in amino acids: CASSLTSGSGDTQYF. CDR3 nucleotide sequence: TGTGCCAGCAGCTTAACTAGCGGGAGTGGAGATACGCAGTATTTT.